The 6 T cell receptor beta chains below were found in one sample sequenced in a study of cytomegalovirus exposure and HLA in healthy donors. Primers: 60 Vbeta forward and 13 Jbeta reverse. The protocol was immunoSEQ multiplex PCR, while the TCRdb copy is restricted to in-frame clones and leaves out a portion. Found here are over 100,000 clones, more than 55% of them singletons; the top ten hold 1.5%. The sequenced material came from PBMCs. Every receptor here comes from a man aged 18 to 29 in good health and CMV-seronegative.

J is TRBJ1-5 and V is TRBV2, with D unclear. Trimming removed 4 bases from V and 1 base from J, with 8 bases in between. CDR1 and CDR2 (germline): SNHLY, FYNNEI. CDR3 size: 14 residues. The CDR3 DNA sequence: TGTGCCAGCAGTGTCCGAGGGAGCAATCAGCCCCAGCATTTT. It translates to CASSVRGSNQPQHF.

The chain uses TRBV10-3 and TRBJ1-5, with D unresolved. CDR3 length: 18 residues. The germline V gene encodes CDR1 ENHRY and CDR2 SYGVKD. V was clipped by 0 bases and J by 4 bases, with 19 bases between them. CDR3 region: CAISESSPGGTINQPQHF. In nucleotides, the CDR3 is TGTGCCATCAGTGAGTCGTCCCCGGGTGGTACCATAAATCAGCCCCAGCATTTT.

The chain employs TRBV7-6 and TRBJ1-2; TRBD1 matches at 8 bases. The CDR3 sequence is 16 residues long. V gave up 2 bases and J gave up 7 bases; unmatched junction bases: 12. The V gene's germline CDR1 is SGHVS and CDR2 FNYEAQ. The DNA of the CDR3 is TGTGCCAGCAGCTTATCGGATTATCGGACAGGGCGTGGCTACACCTTC. This codes for CASSLSDYRTGRGYTF.

This chain joins TRBV6-1 and TRBJ1-2; maybe TRBD1 (6 bases). Trimming stripped 6 bases from V and 7 bases from J, with 21 bases between. There are 15 residues in the CDR3. The germline CDR1 and CDR2 sequences are MNHNS and SASEGT. The CDR3 DNA reads as TGTGCCAGCAGCATTGGACAGTCGCGGGGGGGTGGCTACACCTTC. Its translation: CASSIGQSRGGGYTF.

This rearrangement joins TRBV16 to TRBJ2-1; D ambiguous. Trimming pared 2 bases from V and 4 bases from J, leaving 6 bases between. The germline gives CDR1 KGHSY, CDR2 FQNENV. The CDR3 totals 13 residues. As DNA, the CDR3 is TGTGCCAGCAGCCAACGCGGTTACAATGAGCAGTTCTTC. This gives the protein CASSQRGYNEQFF.

This chain uses TRBV6-5 with TRBJ1-2; D ambiguous. The germline CDR1 and CDR2 sequences are MNHEY and SVGAGI. V lost 6 bases, J lost 5 bases, and 7 bases lay in between. There are 11 residues in the CDR3. The DNA of the CDR3 is TGTGCCAGCAGGACTCTGTATGGCTACACCTTC. It encodes CASRTLYGYTF.